These 32 T cell receptor beta chains share one sample of origin, sequenced in a study of Ad26.COV2.S vaccination and SARS-CoV-2 variants. Specified treatment: about 20 received Ad26.COV2.S at low or high dose, single or two shots; five or six received placebo; per-sample allocation not given. Specimen acquisition occurred on day 63 following the initial vaccine or placebo injection. Assay: immunoSEQ multiplex PCR; the TCRdb copy retains only in-frame clones and omits some. The table shows about 350,000 clones, with roughly 89% occurring only once. Sample: peripheral blood, taken in a trial of Ad26.COV2.S vaccine versus placebo. The source is a person between 18 and 59 years old who received the Ad26.COV2.S COVID-19 vaccine or a placebo.

J is TRBJ2-7 and V is TRBV11-2; D unresolved. Germline CDR1 SGHAT, CDR2 FQNNGV. The CDR3 contains 11 residues. V gave up 1 base and J gave up 6 bases, with 4 bases separating them. CDR3 nucleotide sequence: TGTGCCAGCAGCTTAGGGGTCGAGCAGTACTTC. Translated, it gives CASSLGVEQYF. Full variable domain (remainder filled in from reference TRBV11-2 and TRBJ2-7): EAGVAQSPRYKIIEKRQSVAFWCNPISGHATLYWYQQILGQGPKLLIQFQNNGVVDDSQLPKDRFSAERLKGVDSTLKIQPAKLEDSAVYLCASSLGVEQYFGPGTRLTVT.

This chain uses TRBV2 with TRBJ2-1; TRBD2 matches 14 bases. With 7 bases clipped from V and 8 bases from J, the junction kept 4 bases outside the gene matches. CDR1 is SNHLY and CDR2 is FYNNEI in the germline V gene. This CDR3 comprises 14 residues. The CDR3 DNA sequence: TGTGCCAGCAAAGGGACTAGCGGGGGCCATGAGCAGTTCTTC. Its protein is CASKGTSGGHEQFF.

The V and J genes are TRBV30 and TRBJ2-7, with 10 positions matching TRBD1. The CDR3 has 13 residues. Looked up from germline, CDR1 is GTSNPN and CDR2 is SVGIG (reference sequence). J was trimmed by 6 bases and V by 4 bases; bases with no gene match: 6. CDR3 nucleotides: TGTGCCTGGACTGACAGGGGGCGGCGCGAGCAGTACTTC. This codes for CAWTDRGRREQYF.

The chain joins TRBV18 to TRBJ1-1; 10 positions match TRBD1. Germline V gives CDR1 KGHSH, CDR2 LQKENI. This CDR3 has 16 residues. V lost 3 bases, J lost 5 bases, and 9 bases stayed unmatched. The CDR3 DNA is TGTGCCAGCTCACCTAGACAGGGGGCTGAATGGACTGAAGCTTTCTTT. Translated, it gives CASSPRQGAEWTEAFF.

The chain links TRBV19 to TRBJ1-5; D unresolved. This CDR3 contains 15 residues. Germline assignment: CDR1 LNHDA and CDR2 SQIVND (reference sequence). V lost 3 bases, J lost 3 bases, and 12 bases lay in between. CDR3 sequence: CASSIVGEHNQPQHF. The CDR3 nucleotides are TGTGCCAGTAGTATCGTTGGGGAGCACAATCAGCCCCAGCATTTT.

This rearrangement joins TRBV2 to TRBJ2-1, with D perhaps TRBD1 or TRBD2 (5 bases each). Germline V gene lookup returns CDR1 SNHLY and CDR2 FYNNEI. The CDR3 extends over 11 amino acids. V was trimmed by 4 bases and J by 15 bases, leaving 13 bases between them. The CDR3 bases are TGTGCCAGCAGTGTTGAGGGGTGGCGGTTCTTC. Its translation is CASSVEGWRFF.

This chain uses TRBV6-2 or TRBV6-3 with TRBJ2-1; 10 bases align to TRBD2. This CDR3 contains 15 residues. V was pared by 4 bases and J by 6 bases, with 6 bases of the junction left unmatched. Per germline, CDR1 MNHEY and CDR2 SVGEGT. For the CDR3, the DNA is TGTGCCAGCAGTTCGTGGAGCGGGGGGGCCAATGAGCAGTTCTTC. This translates into CASSSWSGGANEQFF.

This clone appeared a single time. This chain joins TRBV11-3 and TRBJ2-1; D not certain. CDR1 and CDR2 from the germline V gene are SGHNT and YENEEA. CDR3 length: 12 residues. V was shortened by 4 bases and J by 3 bases, with 4 bases between the two germline ends. This CDR3 reads CASSSDYNEQFF. CDR3 bases: TGTGCCAGCAGCTCCGACTACAATGAGCAGTTCTTC.

V is TRBV27 and J is TRBJ2-2; D is uncertain. From germline, CDR1 is MNHEY and CDR2 SMNVEV (reference sequence). Between the trimmed V and J ends, which lost 3 bases and 4 bases, there was a span of 9 bases. The CDR3 totals 14 residues. The CDR3 is CASSLKLGTGELFF. The DNA of the CDR3 is TGTGCCAGCAGTTTGAAGTTGGGCACCGGGGAGCTGTTTTTT.

The V gene is TRBV2, the J gene TRBJ2-5; 10 bases match TRBD2. Looked up from germline, CDR1 is SNHLY and CDR2 is FYNNEI. The CDR3 consists of 14 residues. Germline trimming cut 6 bases from V and 3 bases from J; bases unmatched to any gene: 4. Here the CDR3 reads CASRAGTSEETQYF. DNA of the CDR3: TGTGCCAGCAGGGCCGGGACTAGCGAAGAGACCCAGTACTTC.

The rearrangement uses TRBV7-8 and TRBJ2-1; maybe TRBD1 (6 bases). The germline gives CDR1 SGHVS, CDR2 FQNEAQ. The ends were cut back, 6 bases at V and 4 bases at J, with 13 bases in the middle. This CDR3 is built from 14 residues. The CDR3 reads CASSLTQGYNEQFF. CDR3 nucleotide sequence: TGTGCCAGCAGTCTTACCCAGGGGTACAATGAGCAGTTCTTC.

The rearrangement links TRBV7-2 to TRBJ2-6, with 8 bases matching TRBD2. The CDR3 is 18 amino acids. Germline V gives CDR1 SGHTA, CDR2 FQGNSA. V gave up 5 bases and J gave up 2 bases; unmatched junction bases: 11. The CDR3 sequence: CASSPDSGALPGANVLTF. The DNA for the CDR3 is TGTGCCAGCAGCCCGGATAGCGGGGCACTTCCTGGGGCCAACGTCCTGACTTTC.

The V and J genes are TRBV10-2 and TRBJ2-7; 12 bases are a match to TRBD2. Germline V CDR1 and CDR2: WSHSY, SAAADI. V was pared by 0 bases and J by 3 bases, with 9 bases of the junction left unmatched. This CDR3 comprises 18 residues. CDR3 sequence: CASSESILAGGVLYEQYF. CDR3 DNA: TGCGCCAGCAGTGAGTCGATACTAGCGGGAGGCGTTCTCTACGAGCAGTACTTC.

As regards this clone: At the DNA level, this CDR3 is encoded by other sequences in the same sample as well. The chain couples TRBV7-2 to TRBJ1-1, with no clear D. Trimming removed 5 bases at V and 0 bases at J, with 19 bases between. The CDR3 is made up of 17 amino acids. Germline V gene sequence: CDR1 SGHTA, CDR2 FQGNSA. The CDR3 region has the DNA TGTGCCAGCAGCCTAGTCAGTACCCTCTCTATGAACACTGAAGCTTTCTTT. The encoded protein is CASSLVSTLSMNTEAFF.

This chain connects TRBV7-2 to TRBJ1-2; no definite D call. The germline V and J ends were trimmed by 4 bases and 6 bases, with 9 bases remaining between them. Germline V gene data show CDR1 as SGHTA and CDR2 as FQGNSA. This CDR3 spans 12 amino acids. The CDR3 DNA follows: TGTGCCAGCAGCTCCCTTGGGAATGGCTACACCTTC. This sequence encodes CASSSLGNGYTF.

The chain carries TRBV13 and TRBJ2-5; TRBD1 matches 7 bases. Unmatched junction bases numbered 2, after V lost 3 bases and J lost 1 base. CDR3 length: 14 amino acids. Looked up from germline, CDR1 is PRHDT and CDR2 is FYEKMQ (reference sequence). The CDR3 coding sequence is TGTGCCAGCAGCTTGGGACAGCCCCAAGAGACCCAGTACTTC. Translating gives CASSLGQPQETQYF.

The rearrangement links TRBV20-1 to TRBJ1-5; D unresolved. CDR1 is DFQATT and CDR2 is SNEGSKA in the germline V gene (reference sequence). CDR3 length equals 12 residues. The V and J ends lost 4 bases and 0 bases respectively, with 4 bases between them. In DNA form, the CDR3 reads TGCAGTGCTACTGATAGCAATCAGCCCCAGCATTTT. Translation gives CSATDSNQPQHF.

The chain employs TRBV15 and TRBJ2-7; D uncertain. The CDR3 contains 15 residues. V shed 3 bases and J shed 5 bases, with 17 bases lying between them. Germline V gene sequence: CDR1 LNHNV, CDR2 YYDKDF (reference sequence). CDR3 bases: TGTGCCACCAGCAGCTTGAGTGGGAAGCGAGACGAGCAGTACTTC. Its protein product is CATSSLSGKRDEQYF.

The V gene is TRBV5-4, the J gene TRBJ2-7; 13 bases fit TRBD2. V lost 3 bases, J lost 3 bases, and 3 bases stayed unmatched. The CDR3 has 15 amino acids. Germline V gene sequence: CDR1 SGHNT, CDR2 YYREEE (reference sequence). The CDR3 is CASSSGTSGVYEQYF. Here the CDR3 DNA reads TGTGCCAGCAGCTCCGGGACTAGCGGGGTCTACGAGCAGTACTTC.

V usage is TRBV2 and J usage is TRBJ1-2, with D possibly TRBD1 on 5 matching bases. The CDR3 has 16 amino acids. V shed 5 bases and J shed 2 bases, with 18 bases lying between them. Germline CDR1 SNHLY, CDR2 FYNNEI. The CDR3 coding sequence is TGTGCCAGCAGTCCCGGGACGGCCGTAGGGAACTATGGCTACACCTTC. The encoded protein is CASSPGTAVGNYGYTF.

The chain couples TRBV7-2 to TRBJ2-5; either TRBD1 or TRBD2 may supply D (5 bases each). V was shortened by 1 base and J by 3 bases, with 15 bases between the two germline ends. CDR1 and CDR2 from the germline V gene are SGHTA and FQGNSA. The length of the CDR3 is 16 residues. The CDR3 sequence: CASSLVDGDVKETQYF. CDR3 in DNA: TGTGCCAGCAGCTTAGTAGACGGGGACGTTAAAGAGACCCAGTACTTC. The complete variable domain, with remaining parts taken from reference TRBV7-2 and TRBJ2-5, reads GAGVSQSPSNKVTEKGKDVELRCDPISGHTALYWYRQSLGQGLEFLIYFQGNSAPDKSGLPSDRFSAERTGGSVSTLTIQRTQQEDSAVYLCASSLVDGDVKETQYFGPGTRLLVL.

In the case of this clone: Within the sample, other DNA sequences also encode this same CDR3. The J gene is TRBJ2-7, the V gene TRBV11-2; no firm D call. CDR3 length: 13 amino acids. Germline V CDR1 and CDR2: SGHAT, FQNNGV. The germline V and J ends were trimmed by 1 base and 0 bases, with 4 bases remaining between them. The CDR3 sequence is CASSLGGSYEQYF. DNA of the CDR3: TGTGCCAGCAGCTTAGGGGGCTCCTACGAGCAGTACTTC.

This clone showed up just once. V is TRBV2 and J is TRBJ2-6; D gene uncertain. V dropped 1 base and J dropped 13 bases, with 14 bases sitting between them. There are 14 residues in the CDR3. The germline V gene encodes CDR1 SNHLY and CDR2 FYNNEI. This CDR3 is CASSEDVGNRVLTF. CDR3 nucleotides: TGTGCCAGCAGTGAAGATGTGGGGAATCGAGTCCTGACTTTC.

CDR3 nucleotides: TGTGCCAGCAGCTTAGGGTCTGGGGGTTTGAGGGGGCAAGAGACCCAGTACTTC. Its translation: CASSLGSGGLRGQETQYF. The chain employs TRBV7-2 and TRBJ2-5; a weak D match, TRBD1 (6 bases). The CDR3 sequence is 18 residues long. V dropped 1 base and J dropped 2 bases, with 20 bases sitting between them. CDR1 is SGHTA and CDR2 is FQGNSA in the germline V gene.

This sequence joins TRBV3-1 (or the pseudogene TRBV3-2) and TRBJ2-1; D may be TRBD2 (6 bases). Trimming took off 4 bases at V and 0 bases at J, with 7 bases between the two ends. The germline V gene encodes CDR1 LGHDT and CDR2 YNNKEL (reference sequence). The CDR3 is made up of 14 amino acids. The CDR3 DNA sequence: TGTGCCAGCAGCCGGGGACTCTCCTACAATGAGCAGTTCTTC. Protein sequence: CASSRGLSYNEQFF.

This sequence joins TRBV29-1 and TRBJ2-1; the match to TRBD2 covers 7 bases. CDR3 size: 15 residues. CDR1 is SQVTM and CDR2 is ANQGSEA in the germline V gene. The ends lost 2 bases at V and 7 bases at J; junction bases unmatched: 11. In DNA form, the CDR3 reads TGCAGCGTTGAACCCTTAGCGGGTTCGGGAAATGAGCAGTTCTTC. This sequence encodes CSVEPLAGSGNEQFF.

This chain joins TRBV9 and TRBJ1-2; the match to TRBD1 covers 9 bases. CDR1 and CDR2 (germline): SGDLS, YYNGEE. This CDR3 is 14 amino acids long. V was pared by 5 bases and J by 4 bases, with 6 bases of the junction left unmatched. The CDR3, as DNA: TGTGCCAGCAGTCGGACAGGGGATTCCTATGGCTACACCTTC. As protein: CASSRTGDSYGYTF.

This clone was recorded only once. The gene calls are TRBV6-5 and TRBJ1-3, with no clear D. The V and J ends lost 7 bases and 0 bases respectively, with 13 bases between them. In germline, CDR1 is MNHEY, CDR2 SVGAGI. This CDR3 spans 15 amino acids. The CDR3 sequence: CASTPLGTSGNTIYF. The CDR3 DNA is TGTGCCAGCACCCCACTAGGCACCTCTGGAAACACCATATATTTT.

This clone was detected only once. The rearrangement uses TRBV7-9 and TRBJ1-4; 7 bases agree with TRBD1. The V gene end was trimmed by 5 bases and the J gene end by 10 bases; junction bases not matched to a gene: 22. The CDR3 is made up of 18 amino acids. Germline V gene lookup returns CDR1 SEHNR and CDR2 FQNEAQ (reference sequence). In DNA form, the CDR3 reads TGTGCCAGCAGCCCCAGGGACAGCCTGGGGGAGGGCATGACAAAACTGTTTTTT. Translation gives CASSPRDSLGEGMTKLFF.

V is TRBV4-1 and J is TRBJ1-5; 10 nucleotides match TRBD1. Germline lookup yields CDR1 MGHRA and CDR2 YSYEKL. This CDR3 region has 16 residues. After removal of 1 base from V and 5 bases from J, the junction contained 5 bases not matched to a gene. CDR3 amino acids: CASSQGPGQGHQPQHF. The DNA of the CDR3 is TGCGCCAGCAGCCAAGGGCCGGGACAGGGGCATCAGCCCCAGCATTTT.

This clone came up once. V and J are TRBV9 and TRBJ2-3; D is undetermined. Germline V gene data show CDR1 as SGDLS and CDR2 as YYNGEE. The CDR3 has 13 amino acids. Trimming pared 1 base from V and 2 bases from J, leaving 5 bases between. CDR3 residues: CASSVTTTDTQYF. CDR3 bases: TGTGCCAGCAGCGTAACCACCACAGATACGCAGTATTTT.

This clone was detected once. The rearrangement links TRBV7-9 to TRBJ1-5; the D gene is possibly TRBD1 (5 bases). The CDR3 covers 13 residues. Germline CDR1 reads SEHNR; CDR2 reads FQNEAQ (reference sequence). V lost 9 bases and J 3 bases, leaving 12 bases between the germline ends. The CDR3 DNA reads TGTGCCAGTTCTGGGGGGGACAATCAGCCCCAGCATTTT. Its translation: CASSGGDNQPQHF.